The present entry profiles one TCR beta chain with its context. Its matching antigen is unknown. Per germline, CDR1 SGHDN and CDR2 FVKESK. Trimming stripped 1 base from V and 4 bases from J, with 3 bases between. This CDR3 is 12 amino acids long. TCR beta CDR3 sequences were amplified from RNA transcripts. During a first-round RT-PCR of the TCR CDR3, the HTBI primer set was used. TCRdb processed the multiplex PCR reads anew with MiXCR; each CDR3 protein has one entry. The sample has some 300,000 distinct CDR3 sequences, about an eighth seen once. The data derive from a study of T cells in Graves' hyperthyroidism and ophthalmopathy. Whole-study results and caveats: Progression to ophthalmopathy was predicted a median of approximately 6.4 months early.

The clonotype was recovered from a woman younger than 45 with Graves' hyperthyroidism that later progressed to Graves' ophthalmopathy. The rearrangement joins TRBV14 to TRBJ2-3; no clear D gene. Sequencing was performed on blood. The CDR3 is CASSQASDTQYF. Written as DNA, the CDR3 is TGTGCCAGCAGCCAAGCATCAGATACGCAGTATTTT. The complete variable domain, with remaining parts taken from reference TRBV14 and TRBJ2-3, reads EAGVTQFPSHSVIEKGQTVTLRCDPISGHDNLYWYRRVMGKEIKFLLHFVKESKQDESGMPNNRFLAERTGGTYSTLKVQPAELEDSGVYFCASSQASDTQYFGPGTRLTVL.